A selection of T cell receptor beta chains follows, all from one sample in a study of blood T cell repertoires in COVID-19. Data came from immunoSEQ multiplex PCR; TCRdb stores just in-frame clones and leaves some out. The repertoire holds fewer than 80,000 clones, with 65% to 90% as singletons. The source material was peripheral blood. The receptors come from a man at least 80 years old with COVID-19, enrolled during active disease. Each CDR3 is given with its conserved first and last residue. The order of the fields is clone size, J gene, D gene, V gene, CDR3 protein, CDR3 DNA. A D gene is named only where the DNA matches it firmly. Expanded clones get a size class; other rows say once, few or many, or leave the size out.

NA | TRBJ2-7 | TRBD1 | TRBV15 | CATSPRTGNYEQYF | TGTGCCACCAGCCCTCGGACAGGGAACTACGAGCAGTACTTC
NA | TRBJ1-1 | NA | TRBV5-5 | CASSLDPNTEAFF | TGTGCCAGCAGCTTGGATCCTAACACTGAAGCTTTCTTT
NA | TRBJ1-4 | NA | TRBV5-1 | CASSLGGNEKLFF | TGCGCCAGCAGCCTAGGGGGTAATGAAAAACTGTTTTTT
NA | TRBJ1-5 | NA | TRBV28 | CASIRVGQPQHF | TGTGCCAGCATCCGGGTAGGTCAGCCCCAGCATTTT
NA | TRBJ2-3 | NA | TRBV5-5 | CASSLGRGDLGTQYF | TGTGCCAGCAGCTTGGGCAGGGGGGATTTGGGAACGCAGTATTTT
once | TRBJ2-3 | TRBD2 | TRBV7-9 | CASSPGLAVAWGTDTQYF | TGTGCCAGCAGCCCGGGACTAGCGGTGGCTTGGGGCACAGATACGCAGTATTTT
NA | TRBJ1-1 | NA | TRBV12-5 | CASGSPFGQLNTEAFF | TGTGCTAGTGGTTCACCATTCGGACAGCTGAACACTGAAGCTTTCTTT
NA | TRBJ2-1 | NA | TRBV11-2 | CASSFDRTNEQFF | TGTGCCAGCAGCTTCGACAGGACCAATGAGCAGTTCTTC
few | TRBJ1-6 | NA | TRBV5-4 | CASSLDLIRANSPLHF | TGTGCCAGCAGCTTGGATCTTATCAGGGCCAATTCACCCCTCCACTTT
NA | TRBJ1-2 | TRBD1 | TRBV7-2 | CASSLATGVSGYTF | TGTGCCAGCAGCTTAGCTACAGGGGTCAGTGGCTACACCTTC
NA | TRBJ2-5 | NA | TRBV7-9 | CASSLSLGGQETQYF | TGTGCCAGCAGCTTATCTCTAGGGGGCCAAGAGACCCAGTACTTC
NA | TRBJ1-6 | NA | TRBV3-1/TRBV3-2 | CASSQGGRNNSPLHF | TGTGCCAGCAGCCAAGGAGGGCGAAATAATTCACCCCTCCACTTT
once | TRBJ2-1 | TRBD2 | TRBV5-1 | CASSLTSGSSYNEQFF | TGCGCCAGCAGCCTAACTAGCGGAAGCTCCTACAATGAGCAGTTCTTC